The 28 T cell receptor beta chains given below trace back to one sample, sequenced in a study of cytomegalovirus exposure and HLA in healthy donors. PCR involved 60 Vbeta and 13 Jbeta primers. Using immunoSEQ multiplex PCR, the repertoire was profiled, and TCRdb retains in-frame clones only, with some absent. The table has 65,000 to 90,000 clones, 76% seen once. The sample taken for sequencing was PBMCs. These receptor sequences come from a man in his forties in good health and CMV-seronegative.

This clone was picked up a small number of times. The CDR3 DNA sequence: TGTGCCTGGAGTATCCCAACGCTCCCCAGACAGTACTATGGCTACACCTTC. Protein sequence: CAWSIPTLPRQYYGYTF. The chain uses TRBV30 and TRBJ1-2; D possibly corresponds to TRBD1 (5 bases). V lost 2 bases and J lost 3, with 22 bases in between. In germline, CDR1 is GTSNPN, CDR2 SVGIG (reference sequence). This CDR3 contains 17 residues.

For the CDR3, the DNA is TGTGCCAGCAGCGTTGGACAGGGAACCAACACTGAAGCTTTCTTT. It specifies CASSVGQGTNTEAFF. This rearrangement joins TRBV9 to TRBJ1-1; the match to TRBD1 covers 8 bases. The ends lost 2 bases at V and 2 bases at J; junction bases unmatched: 5. This CDR3 spans 15 amino acids. CDR1 and CDR2 from the germline V gene are SGDLS and YYNGEE.

The V call is TRBV10-1, the J call TRBJ2-3; D is perhaps TRBD1 (6 bases). The V end was cut by 8 bases, the J end by 5 bases, with 14 bases between. CDR1 and CDR2 (germline): WNHNN, SYGVQD (reference sequence). The length of the CDR3 is 13 residues. In nucleotides, the CDR3 is TGCGCCAGCGGGGCACAGGGACGAGATACGCAGTATTTT. It is translated as CASGAQGRDTQYF.

The chain links TRBV28 to TRBJ1-2; no clear D gene. The CDR3 length is 14 residues. From germline, CDR1 is MDHEN and CDR2 SYDVKM. V lost 5 bases, J lost 7 bases, and 17 bases lay in between. As DNA, the CDR3 is TGTGCCAGCAGTCTAACTGGCCGGGATCTTGGCTACACCTTC. This codes for CASSLTGRDLGYTF.

The rearrangement joins TRBV5-1 to TRBJ2-5; the match to TRBD2 covers 12 bases. The CDR3 loop spans 16 amino acids. Unmatched junction bases numbered 8, after V lost 4 bases and J lost 4 bases. Germline CDR1 reads SGHRS; CDR2 reads YFSETQ. For the CDR3, the DNA is TGCGCCAGCAGCCCCCCCCTAGCGGGGGGGCGAGAGACCCAGTACTTC. Protein sequence: CASSPPLAGGRETQYF.

The rearrangement links TRBV11-2 to TRBJ1-3; D not resolved. The CDR3 is 17 residues long. Germline V gene lookup returns CDR1 SGHAT and CDR2 FQNNGV. V lost 4 bases to trimming and J lost 1 base, with 17 bases between them. The CDR3 region is CASSSRRQTSSGNTIYF. In nucleotides, the CDR3 is TGTGCCAGCAGCTCAAGGAGGCAGACAAGTTCTGGAAACACCATATATTTT. Full variable domain (missing parts from reference TRBV11-2 and TRBJ1-3): EAGVAQSPRYKIIEKRQSVAFWCNPISGHATLYWYQQILGQGPKLLIQFQNNGVVDDSQLPKDRFSAERLKGVDSTLKIQPAKLEDSAVYLCASSSRRQTSSGNTIYFGEGSWLTVV.

The chain uses TRBV7-7 and TRBJ2-5; a weak D match, TRBD2 (6 bases). V dropped 5 bases and J dropped 5 bases, with 12 bases sitting between them. Germline V gene lookup returns CDR1 SSHAT and CDR2 FNYEAQ (reference sequence). The CDR3 is 13 amino acids. The CDR3 coding sequence is TGTGCCAGCAGCGCATCGGGGGTCGAGACCCAGTACTTC. Residues: CASSASGVETQYF.

The J gene is TRBJ1-2, the V gene TRBV2; 7 bases are shared with TRBD1. The CDR3 totals 13 residues. Germline CDR1 is SNHLY and CDR2 is FYNNEI. Trimming removed 5 bases from V and 8 bases from J; junction bases left unmatched: 8. CDR3 region: CASSLDRWGGYTF. CDR3 coding DNA: TGTGCCAGCAGTTTGGACAGGTGGGGAGGCTACACCTTC.

This clone was observed a handful of times. The chain has TRBV13 and TRBJ2-5; TRBD2 matches 10 bases. The CDR3 sequence is 16 residues long. With V trimmed by 0 bases and J by 5 bases, 6 bases remained unmatched. The germline CDR1 and CDR2 sequences are PRHDT and FYEKMQ (reference sequence). The CDR3 DNA reads TGTGCCAGCAGCTTAGGCAAGGCTAGCGGGGGTGAGACCCAGTACTTC. It translates to CASSLGKASGGETQYF.

The chain recombines TRBV13 with TRBJ1-2; no definite D call. This CDR3 is 15 amino acids long. The V gene lost 6 bases and the J gene lost 0 bases, with 14 bases spanning the gap. Germline CDR1 PRHDT, CDR2 FYEKMQ (reference sequence). The CDR3 region has the DNA TGTGCCAGCAGAGGTACGCTTACAGCTAACTATGGCTACACCTTC. Translating it yields CASRGTLTANYGYTF.

Only one count was recorded for this clone. The chain links TRBV19 to TRBJ1-5; 9 bases are shared with TRBD1. This CDR3 contains 16 residues. Germline-derived CDR1 and CDR2 are LNHDA and SQIVND (reference sequence). J lost 7 bases, V lost 4 bases, and 11 bases had no gene match. CDR3 DNA sequence: TGTGCCAGTAGTAGAACGAACAGGGGGCAGGGGCAGCCCCAGCATTTT. As protein: CASSRTNRGQGQPQHF.

The V call is TRBV9, the J call TRBJ1-1; 9 bases match TRBD1. V was clipped by 0 bases and J by 5 bases; unmatched bases: 11. The CDR3 is 17 amino acids. CDR1 and CDR2 from the germline V gene are SGDLS and YYNGEE. The CDR3, as DNA: TGTGCCAGCAGCGTAGCCCTCGTCGGACAGGGGAAGACTGAAGCTTTCTTT. It yields the protein CASSVALVGQGKTEAFF. Together with reference TRBV9 and TRBJ1-1, the CDR3 gives the full variable domain: DSGVTQTPKHLITATGQRVTLRCSPRSGDLSVYWYQQSLDQGLQFLIQYYNGEERAKGNILERFSAQQFPDLHSELNLSSLELGDSALYFCASSVALVGQGKTEAFFGQGTRLTVV.

CDR3 amino acids: CAISSQGQINQPQHF. Written as DNA, the CDR3 is TGTGCCATCAGCTCCCAAGGACAGATCAATCAGCCCCAGCATTTT. This chain connects TRBV10-3 to TRBJ1-5, with D possibly TRBD1 on 6 matching bases. This CDR3 has 15 residues. V lost 6 bases, J lost 3 bases, and 15 bases lay in between. Germline lookup yields CDR1 ENHRY and CDR2 SYGVKD.

V gene TRBV27 combines with J gene TRBJ2-5, with D perhaps TRBD1 (6 bases). This CDR3 is 12 amino acids long. CDR1 MNHEY and CDR2 SMNVEV come from the germline V gene (reference sequence). V lost 3 bases, J lost 8 bases, and 10 bases lay in between. CDR3 protein: CASSLTGCTQYF. CDR3 coding DNA: TGTGCCAGCAGTTTGACAGGCTGCACCCAGTACTTC.

In its sample, this clone was seen a few times. The chain links TRBV5-1 to TRBJ1-1; 8 bases fit TRBD1. The CDR3 is 14 residues long. Germline CDR1 is SGHRS and CDR2 is YFSETQ. Losses at the gene ends were 4 bases for V and 5 bases for J; bases not matched to a gene: 7. CDR3 sequence: CASSPGGLYTEAFF. CDR3 nucleotides: TGCGCCAGCAGCCCAGGGGGCCTGTATACTGAAGCTTTCTTT.

This clone appeared once. This chain links TRBV6-5 with TRBJ1-2; possible D gene TRBD1, 6 bases. The CDR3 has 15 residues. The germline V gene has CDR1 MNHEY and CDR2 SVGAGI. The germline V and J ends were trimmed by 8 bases and 4 bases, with 20 bases remaining between them. CDR3 sequence: CASAAGRGAVYGYTF. The CDR3 region has the DNA TGTGCCAGCGCAGCGGGAAGGGGGGCGGTCTATGGCTACACCTTC.

Turning to this clone: This sample also contains other DNA sequences that code for the same CDR3. V gene TRBV9 combines with J gene TRBJ1-2, with D tentatively TRBD1 (6 bases). Trimming took 3 bases from V and 1 from J, leaving 13 bases between them. Germline V lookup: CDR1 SGDLS, CDR2 YYNGEE. CDR3 length: 15 amino acids. The CDR3 is CASSGATGGNYGYTF. The CDR3 DNA is TGTGCCAGCAGCGGGGCGACAGGAGGTAACTATGGCTACACCTTC.

This chain connects TRBV2 to TRBJ2-3; 10 bases agree with TRBD2. With 0 bases clipped from V and 2 bases from J, the junction kept 5 bases outside the gene matches. From germline, CDR1 is SNHLY and CDR2 FYNNEI. The CDR3 length is 17 residues. The CDR3 nucleotides read TGTGCCAGCAGTGAAGCGGGGACTAGCGCATTCACAGATACGCAGTATTTT. It encodes CASSEAGTSAFTDTQYF.

Only one count was recorded for this clone. The V and J genes are TRBV5-5 and TRBJ1-2, with 9 bases fitting TRBD1. J gave up 7 bases and V 0 bases, and 10 bases lay outside the gene matches. CDR3 length: 16 amino acids. Looked up from germline, CDR1 is SGHKS and CDR2 is YYEKEE (reference sequence). The CDR3 DNA sequence: TGTGCCAGCAGCTTGGCCACACAGGGGGCATCGGTTGGCTACACCTTC. Its translation is CASSLATQGASVGYTF.

The rearrangement links TRBV19 to TRBJ2-7; D perhaps matches TRBD1 (5 bases). The CDR3 spans 15 residues. Germline CDR1 reads LNHDA; CDR2 reads SQIVND (reference sequence). V gave up 3 bases and J gave up 0 bases, with 12 bases separating them. The CDR3 protein is CASSMDIRPSYEQYF. The DNA of the CDR3 is TGTGCCAGTAGTATGGACATCCGCCCCTCCTACGAGCAGTACTTC. Supplemented by reference TRBV19 and TRBJ2-7, the full variable domain reads DGGITQSPKYLFRKEGQNVTLSCEQNLNHDAMYWYRQDPGQGLRLIYYSQIVNDFQKGDIAEGYSVSREKKESFPLTVTSAQKNPTAFYLCASSMDIRPSYEQYFGPGTRLTVT.

The V call is TRBV27, the J call TRBJ2-5; D is ambiguous. The J call may not be correct, given that the DNA end is closer to TRBJ2-7. This CDR3 region has 14 residues. The germline CDR1 and CDR2 sequences are MNHEY and SMNVEV (reference sequence). The CDR3 loop reads CASSLAPISYEQYF. The CDR3 DNA reads as TGTGCCAGCAGTTTAGCACCGATTTCCTACGAGCAGTACTTC.

The genes are TRBV15 and TRBJ1-4, with 7 bases matching TRBD1. This CDR3 spans 14 amino acids. V trimming: 0 bases; J trimming: 16 bases; junction bases outside the gene matches: 11. The V gene's germline CDR1 is LNHNV and CDR2 YYDKDF (reference sequence). CDR3 sequence: CATSRDPSEGASFF. CDR3 sequence (DNA): TGTGCCACCAGCAGAGACCCATCGGAGGGGGCCTCGTTTTTT.

The table lists this clone with a few counts. For the CDR3, the DNA is TGTGCCAGCAGATACTCGTCCGATATGCACAATGAGCAGTTCTTC. Translated: CASRYSSDMHNEQFF. This chain connects TRBV5-4 to TRBJ2-1, with D uncertain. Per germline, CDR1 SGHNT and CDR2 YYREEE (reference sequence). V was clipped by 5 bases and J by 5 bases, with 17 bases between them. The CDR3 length is 15 residues.

This clone occurred once. The chain joins TRBV13 to TRBJ1-2; D possibly corresponds to TRBD1 (5 bases). Trimming removed 0 bases from V and 11 bases from J, with 16 bases in between. In germline, CDR1 is PRHDT, CDR2 FYEKMQ (reference sequence). This CDR3 contains 14 residues. CDR3 DNA: TGTGCCAGCAGCTTAGGCCTTACCTGGGGCAATTACACCTTC. As protein: CASSLGLTWGNYTF.

The chain carries TRBV29-1 and TRBJ2-1; TRBD1 agrees at 7 bases. V shed 1 base and J 8 bases; nucleotides not matched to a gene: 5. Germline loops: CDR1 SQVTM, CDR2 ANQGSEA. The CDR3 spans 13 residues. The CDR3 loop reads CSVEGQGSDEQFF. The CDR3 nucleotides read TGCAGCGTTGAAGGACAGGGTTCCGATGAGCAGTTCTTC.

Only one count was recorded for this clone. The gene calls are TRBV6-5 and TRBJ1-2, with D maybe TRBD1 (5 bases). The V gene's germline CDR1 is MNHEY and CDR2 SVGAGI. This CDR3 has 13 residues. With 4 bases removed from V and 3 bases from J, the gap between germline ends came to 9 bases. CDR3 region: CASSSPGYYGYTF. The CDR3 coding sequence is TGTGCCAGCAGTTCCCCAGGGTACTATGGCTACACCTTC.

This chain links TRBV19 with TRBJ1-2; 7 nucleotides match TRBD1. With V trimmed by 6 bases and J by 3 bases, 1 base remained unmatched. This CDR3 is 12 amino acids long. Germline V lookup: CDR1 LNHDA, CDR2 SQIVND (reference sequence). The CDR3 region has the DNA TGTGCCAGTAGCGGGACAGACTATGGCTACACCTTC. Its translation: CASSGTDYGYTF.

This clone showed up just once. This rearrangement joins TRBV7-9 to TRBJ1-4, with 7 bases that match TRBD1. This CDR3 region has 16 residues. The germline gives CDR1 SEHNR, CDR2 FQNEAQ (reference sequence). The V gene end was trimmed by 1 base and the J gene end by 4 bases; junction bases not matched to a gene: 6. CDR3: CASSLVWDSRNEKLFF. In DNA form, the CDR3 reads TGTGCCAGCAGCTTAGTTTGGGACAGCCGTAATGAAAAACTGTTTTTT.